The present entry profiles one T cell receptor (beta chain) with its context. What it binds is not known. PCR primers comprised 60 Vbeta and 13 Jbeta primers. Sequencing used immunoSEQ multiplex PCR; TCRdb keeps in-frame clones, though not all of them. The sample yields approximately 70,000 clones, around 77% seen once. This sample stems from a study of cytomegalovirus exposure and HLA in healthy donors. Broader study findings: A highly shared variant cluster was judged a likely technical artifact. Accounts indicate the classifier identified cytomegalovirus status with strong specificity and sensitivity. In a later analysis, an Asian-associated ancestry cluster reportedly showed fewer N-insertions than the approximately 620-donor mean.

J lost 6 bases, V lost 1 base, and 9 bases had no gene match. The CDR3 sequence is 17 residues long. The germline gives CDR1 GTSNPN, CDR2 SVGIG (reference sequence). Sequencing was done on a sample of PBMCs. The TCR comes from a man over 45 in good health and CMV-seronegative. The J gene is TRBJ2-4, the V gene TRBV30; 13 bases fit TRBD2. This CDR3 is CAWSEGTSGAQGNIQYF. Here the CDR3 DNA reads TGTGCCTGGAGTGAAGGGACTAGCGGGGCCCAGGGAAACATTCAGTACTTC.